The 26 T cell receptor beta chains given below trace back to one sample, sequenced in a study of blood T cells in healthy people across ages. Combining a sample-barcoded 5' primer with a J-beta primer mix, a second PCR ran for roughly 6 to 11 cycles. A single record per CDR3 protein comes from TCRdb applying MiXCR to the 5' RACE reads. The table includes about 1.4 million distinct CDR3 sequences, 45% to 70% detected once. The sample taken for sequencing was blood. These receptors came from a man aged 18 to 29 in good health.

The CDR3 bases are TGTGCCAGCAGTTTGGACAGACCTTCCTACGAGCAGTACTTC. This gives the protein CASSLDRPSYEQYF. The chain couples TRBV28 to TRBJ2-7; a possible D gene is TRBD1 (6 bases). The CDR3 is 14 amino acids. From germline, CDR1 is MDHEN and CDR2 SYDVKM. Trimming removed 3 bases from V and 1 base from J, with 10 bases in between.

CDR3 sequence (DNA): TGCAGCGTTATAGGGACAGGCGATAGCAATCAGCCCCAGCATTTT. It codes for CSVIGTGDSNQPQHF. The chain has TRBV29-1 and TRBJ1-5; 8 bases align to TRBD1. The CDR3 spans 15 residues. Trimming cost V 5 bases and J 0 bases; bases outside gene matches: 6. The germline gives CDR1 SQVTM, CDR2 ANQGSEA.

The CDR3 reads CASTLGLITDTQYF. In nucleotides, the CDR3 is TGTGCCAGCACCCTGGGGCTCATCACAGATACGCAGTATTTT. The chain employs TRBV28 and TRBJ2-3; D might be TRBD1 (5 bases). This CDR3 is 14 amino acids long. The germline V gene encodes CDR1 MDHEN and CDR2 SYDVKM. V was pared by 7 bases and J by 2 bases, with 13 bases between. The variable domain in full, with the rest retrieved from reference TRBV28 and TRBJ2-3, is DVKVTQSSRYLVKRTGEKVFLECVQDMDHENMFWYRQDPGLGLRLIYFSYDVKMKEKGDIPEGYSVSREKKERFSLILESASTNQTSMYLCASTLGLITDTQYFGPGTRLTVL.

The rearrangement links TRBV20-1 to TRBJ2-2; 10 bases match TRBD1. The J segment lost 7 bases and the V segment lost 5 bases, leaving 4 bases of the junction unmatched. Per the germline V gene, CDR1 is DFQATT and CDR2 is SNEGSKA (reference sequence). The length of the CDR3 is 13 residues. This chain's CDR3 is CSARQGAGGELFF. DNA for the CDR3: TGCAGTGCTCGACAGGGGGCGGGCGGGGAGCTGTTTTTT.

The chain recombines TRBV27 with TRBJ1-5; D unclear. Germline values: CDR1 MNHEY, CDR2 SMNVEV (reference sequence). V was clipped by 6 bases and J by 4 bases, with 22 bases between them. The length of the CDR3 is 17 residues. CDR3 in DNA: TGTGCCAGCAGCCCCGGGCCGCCTCGGGAGGGAAATCAGCCCCAGCATTTT. Translating gives CASSPGPPREGNQPQHF.

This clonotype was picked up many times. The chain employs TRBV27 and TRBJ2-7; 7 nucleotides line up with TRBD2. V trimming: 2 bases; J trimming: 6 bases; junction bases outside the gene matches: 1. The CDR3 is made up of 12 amino acids. Looked up from germline, CDR1 is MNHEY and CDR2 is SMNVEV (reference sequence). The CDR3 bases are TGTGCCAGCAGTTTACCGGGGGGCGAGCAGTACTTC. Its protein product is CASSLPGGEQYF.

This sequence joins TRBV20-1 and TRBJ2-7; 7 nucleotides agree with TRBD1. J lost 0 bases, V lost 3 bases, and 14 bases had no gene match. The CDR3 is made up of 17 amino acids. Germline lookup yields CDR1 DFQATT and CDR2 SNEGSKA (reference sequence). The chain's CDR3 is CSASPSRAGGFSYEQYF. CDR3 nucleotides: TGCAGTGCTAGTCCCTCACGGGCAGGGGGTTTCTCCTACGAGCAGTACTTC.

The rearrangement uses TRBV27 and TRBJ2-1; 8 nucleotides match TRBD2. Germline trimming cut 7 bases from V and 2 bases from J; bases unmatched to any gene: 4. Germline-derived CDR1 and CDR2 are MNHEY and SMNVEV (reference sequence). This CDR3 contains 14 residues. Here the CDR3 DNA reads TGTGCCAGCACCGTCGGGGGGGCCTACAATGAGCAGTTCTTC. Amino acids: CASTVGGAYNEQFF.

The CDR3 region has the DNA TGTGCCAGCACGGGACGCAGCAACGACAATGAGCAGTTCTTC. Translating gives CASTGRSNDNEQFF. The V and J genes are TRBV2 and TRBJ2-1, with D possibly called TRBD1 or TRBD2 (5 bases each). The V gene lost 7 bases and the J gene lost 5 bases, with 15 bases spanning the gap. The CDR3 has 14 amino acids. CDR1 is SNHLY and CDR2 is FYNNEI in the germline V gene.

The V gene is TRBV6-6, the J gene TRBJ2-7; TRBD2 matches at 9 bases. V lost 2 bases, J lost 2 bases, and 7 bases stayed unmatched. CDR1 is MNHNY, CDR2 SVGAGI, per germline (reference sequence). The CDR3 covers 16 residues. The CDR3 here is CASSYGSGRQTYEQYF. CDR3 DNA sequence: TGTGCCAGCAGTTACGGGAGCGGGAGGCAGACCTACGAGCAGTACTTC.

The chain recombines TRBV6-2 or TRBV6-3 with TRBJ2-1; 7 nucleotides align to TRBD1. Per germline, CDR1 MNHEY and CDR2 SVGEGT. CDR3 size: 17 residues. Trimming at V came to 0 bases and at J to 5 bases, leaving 10 bases not matched to a gene. The CDR3 DNA sequence: TGTGCCAGCAGTTACTCGATGAACGGGACAGATAACAATGAGCAGTTCTTC. Translated, it gives CASSYSMNGTDNNEQFF.

V usage is TRBV29-1 and J usage is TRBJ2-3; no definite D call. The CDR3 spans 14 residues. Germline CDR1 reads SQVTM; CDR2 reads ANQGSEA. V was pared by 0 bases and J by 6 bases, with 13 bases between. The CDR3 protein is CSVEDGPMTDTQYF. For the CDR3, the DNA is TGCAGCGTTGAAGATGGCCCCATGACGGATACGCAGTATTTT.

The chain is built from TRBV9 and TRBJ2-5, with a tentative D call TRBD2 (5 bases). The CDR3 loop spans 15 amino acids. From germline, CDR1 is SGDLS and CDR2 YYNGEE. V dropped 4 bases and J dropped 7 bases, with 20 bases sitting between them. This CDR3 reads CASSPTTSAAGTQYF. The CDR3 DNA follows: TGTGCCAGCAGCCCCACGACGTCGGCGGCGGGGACCCAGTACTTC.

This chain connects TRBV15 to TRBJ2-2; D call uncertain. In germline, CDR1 is LNHNV, CDR2 YYDKDF (reference sequence). Trimming shortened V by 0 bases and J by 11 bases, and 10 bases separated the two germline ends. The CDR3 is 13 residues long. The CDR3: CATSRDWGGELFF. The CDR3 DNA follows: TGTGCCACCAGCAGAGATTGGGGTGGTGAGCTGTTTTTT.

This clonotype was observed a single time. This rearrangement joins TRBV6-1 to TRBJ1-1; a possible D gene is TRBD1 (6 bases). V lost 8 bases and J lost 7, with 17 bases in between. From germline, CDR1 is MNHNS and CDR2 SASEGT. CDR3 length equals 13 residues. The DNA for the CDR3 is TGTGCCAGCGGGAGTAACAGGGCTCATGAAGCTTTCTTT. Translating gives CASGSNRAHEAFF.

This chain connects TRBV20-1 to TRBJ2-7, with D perhaps TRBD1 (5 bases). V lost 6 bases and J 1 base, leaving 10 bases between the germline ends. This CDR3 has 12 amino acids. CDR1 DFQATT and CDR2 SNEGSKA come from the germline V gene (reference sequence). DNA of the CDR3: TGCAGTGCAGAACAGGAGTCCTACGAGCAGTACTTC. Translated, it gives CSAEQESYEQYF.

This clonotype was seen many times. The rearrangement links TRBV10-2 to TRBJ2-7; tentative D call: TRBD1 (5 bases). V lost 9 bases and J 0 bases, leaving 12 bases between the germline ends. There are 13 residues in the CDR3. Looked up from germline, CDR1 is WSHSY and CDR2 is SAAADI. This CDR3 is CASLGASSYEQYF. CDR3 bases: TGCGCCAGTCTTGGGGCTAGCTCCTACGAGCAGTACTTC.

In DNA form, the CDR3 reads TGCAGTGCGGCGGAGGACCCCATAGGGGAAAAACTGTTTTTT. It encodes CSAAEDPIGEKLFF. The chain has TRBV20-1 and TRBJ1-4; D gene ambiguous. CDR1 is DFQATT, CDR2 SNEGSKA, per germline (reference sequence). V was trimmed by 6 bases and J by 8 bases, leaving 19 bases between them. The CDR3 consists of 14 residues.

The rearrangement joins TRBV14 to TRBJ2-7; a possible D gene is TRBD2 (6 bases). The V gene lost 3 bases and the J gene lost 1 base, with 10 bases spanning the gap. Germline V gene data show CDR1 as SGHDN and CDR2 as FVKESK. The CDR3 has 14 amino acids. DNA of the CDR3: TGTGCCAGCAGCCAGTGGGAGGTGTCCTACGAGCAGTACTTC. Its protein is CASSQWEVSYEQYF.

The chain combines TRBV24-1 with TRBJ2-3, with D possibly being TRBD2 (6 bases). V lost 6 bases, J lost 0 bases, and 9 bases lay in between. The CDR3 is 14 residues long. The germline CDR1 and CDR2 sequences are KGHDR and SFDVKD. DNA for the CDR3: TGTGCCACCAGTTCAGGGACTAGCACAGATACGCAGTATTTT. This sequence encodes CATSSGTSTDTQYF.

In its sample, this clonotype was seen many times. The V call is TRBV20-1, the J call TRBJ2-3; 7 nucleotides match TRBD2. This CDR3 spans 13 amino acids. V shed 3 bases, J shed 7 bases, and the junction held 7 bases outside the gene matches. Per the germline V gene, CDR1 is DFQATT and CDR2 is SNEGSKA (reference sequence). The CDR3 region has the DNA TGCAGTGCTAGGGACCGGGAGGATTATACGCAGTATTTT. Amino acid sequence: CSARDREDYTQYF.

This chain links TRBV24-1 with TRBJ2-5; possible D gene TRBD1, 6 bases. Trimming pared 3 bases from V and 2 bases from J, leaving 12 bases between. Germline lookup yields CDR1 KGHDR and CDR2 SFDVKD. The CDR3 length is 15 residues. The CDR3 DNA reads as TGTGCCACCAGTGATCCCCGGGACACTCAAGAGACCCAGTACTTC. Protein sequence: CATSDPRDTQETQYF.

The rearrangement joins TRBV20-1 to TRBJ2-3; tentatively, D is TRBD2 (5 bases). Looked up from germline, CDR1 is DFQATT and CDR2 is SNEGSKA (reference sequence). Trimming pared 5 bases from V and 2 bases from J, leaving 14 bases between. The CDR3 sequence is 14 residues long. The CDR3 loop reads CSARLRLYTDTQYF. CDR3 nucleotide sequence: TGCAGTGCTCGACTAAGACTTTACACAGATACGCAGTATTTT.

The rearrangement uses TRBV11-2 and TRBJ2-2, with a possible D match to TRBD2 (6 bases). The CDR3 consists of 15 residues. V lost 8 bases and J lost 5, with 18 bases in between. Germline V CDR1 and CDR2: SGHAT, FQNNGV. CDR3 loop: CASFSPVADTGELFF. CDR3 DNA sequence: TGTGCCAGCTTTTCCCCAGTAGCGGATACCGGGGAGCTGTTTTTT.

This clonotype was seen a handful of times. The chain uses TRBV20-1 and TRBJ1-4; D not resolved. The CDR3 extends over 11 amino acids. Germline V gives CDR1 DFQATT, CDR2 SNEGSKA (reference sequence). With 3 bases removed from V and 8 bases from J, the gap between germline ends came to 7 bases. This CDR3 is CSARPGEKLFF. CDR3 bases: TGCAGTGCTAGGCCCGGAGAAAAACTGTTTTTT.

V usage is TRBV20-1 and J usage is TRBJ2-7, with a tentative D call TRBD1 (6 bases). This CDR3 is built from 13 residues. Trimming left V 1 base short and J 12 bases short, with 19 bases between. Germline CDR1 and CDR2: DFQATT and SNEGSKA (reference sequence). CDR3: CSARVQGKETRYF. The CDR3 DNA reads as TGCAGTGCTAGAGTACAGGGCAAGGAGACCCGGTACTTC.